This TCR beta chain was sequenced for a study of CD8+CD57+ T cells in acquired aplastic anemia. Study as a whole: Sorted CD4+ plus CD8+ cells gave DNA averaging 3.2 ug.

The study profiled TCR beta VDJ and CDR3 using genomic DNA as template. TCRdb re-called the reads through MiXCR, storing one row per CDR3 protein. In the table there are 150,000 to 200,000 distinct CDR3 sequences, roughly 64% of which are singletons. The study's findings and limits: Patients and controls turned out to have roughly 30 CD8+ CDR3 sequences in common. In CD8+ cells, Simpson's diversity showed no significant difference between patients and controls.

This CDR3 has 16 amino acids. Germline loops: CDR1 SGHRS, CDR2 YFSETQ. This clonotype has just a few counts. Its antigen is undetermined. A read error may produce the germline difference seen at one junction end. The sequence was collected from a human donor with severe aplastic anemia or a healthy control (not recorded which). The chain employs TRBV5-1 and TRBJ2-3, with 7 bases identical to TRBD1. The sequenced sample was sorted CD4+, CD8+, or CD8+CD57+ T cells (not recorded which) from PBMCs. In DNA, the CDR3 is TGTGCCAGCAGACAGTCCGGACAGGTCTGGACAGATACGCAGTATTTT. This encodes CASRQSGQVWTDTQYF.